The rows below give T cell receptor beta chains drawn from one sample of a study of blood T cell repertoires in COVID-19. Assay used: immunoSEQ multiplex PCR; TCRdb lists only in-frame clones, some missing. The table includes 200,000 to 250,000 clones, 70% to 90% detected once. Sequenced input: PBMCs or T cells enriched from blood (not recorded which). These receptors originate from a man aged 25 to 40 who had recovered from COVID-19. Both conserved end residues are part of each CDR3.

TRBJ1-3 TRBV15 CATSLPSAGNTIYF
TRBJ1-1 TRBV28 CASTLGARNIEAFF
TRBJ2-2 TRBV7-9 CASSLRSGELFF
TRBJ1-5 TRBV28 CASSLTRQGVIDQPQHF
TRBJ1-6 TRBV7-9 CASSFEQPLHF
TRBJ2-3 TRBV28 CASSFEGFGGPDTQYF
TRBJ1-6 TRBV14 CASSQDSPGLTEPYNSPLHF
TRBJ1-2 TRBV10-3 CAMKGQGAENYGYTF
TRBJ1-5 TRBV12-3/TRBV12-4 CASSMGQNQPQHF
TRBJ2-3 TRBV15 CATSRDSGRGTDTQYF
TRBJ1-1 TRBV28 CASTYTQGPEAFF
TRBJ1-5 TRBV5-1 CASSWEGGANQPQHF
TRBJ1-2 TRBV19 CASSIRQNYGYTF
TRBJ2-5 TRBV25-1 CASTQLQAGFQETQYF
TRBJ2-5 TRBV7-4 CASSFFCREETQYF
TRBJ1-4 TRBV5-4 CASSPTGRGLGEKLFF
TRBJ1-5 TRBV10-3 CAISQNYQGSPLTQHF
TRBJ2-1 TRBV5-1 CASSLGSYNEQFF
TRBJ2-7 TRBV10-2 CASSGQRRDRSYEQYF
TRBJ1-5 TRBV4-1 CASSHLIVDRHQPQHF
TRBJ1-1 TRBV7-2 CASSLRGWNTEAFF
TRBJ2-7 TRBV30 CAWTDGTGYYEQYF
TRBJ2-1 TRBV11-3 CASSSRRTSVTPSYNEQFF
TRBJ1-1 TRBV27 CASSLTTGGTEAFF
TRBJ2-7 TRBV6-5 CASSYSRDRAFEQYF
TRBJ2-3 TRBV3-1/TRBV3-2 CASSQDRGGGLNTQYF
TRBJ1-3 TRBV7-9 CASSWGQGNTIYF
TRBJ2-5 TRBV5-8 CASSFGAQETQYF
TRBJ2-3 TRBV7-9 CASSPKLSPDTQYF
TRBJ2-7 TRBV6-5 CASRYAPERTYEQYF
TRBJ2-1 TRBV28 CASSFPGEGSYNEQFF
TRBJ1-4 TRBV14 CASSQRQGRGGNEKLFF
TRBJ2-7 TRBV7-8 CASSRGTVSYEQYF
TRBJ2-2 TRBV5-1 CASTSDANTGELFF
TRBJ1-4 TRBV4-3 CASSQAPPGGNEKLFF
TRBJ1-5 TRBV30 CAWSPSYSNQPQHF